These 10 T cell receptor beta chains were sequenced from one sample in a study of CXCR3-negative and CXCR3-positive naive CD8 T cells. Overall study results and limits: CXCR3-negative naive cells had less hydrophobic TRB CDR3s than did CXCR3-positive naive cells.

No antigen has been assigned to these receptors. The authors prepared UMI-labeled TRB cDNA libraries by 5' RACE. TCRdb re-called the 5' RACE reads; one entry per CDR3 protein, DNA not given. Its clone listing holds around 130,000 distinct CDR3 sequences. The sample consisted of naive CXCR3+ CD8+ T cells from blood. Subset denoted: CD45RO-CCR7+CD27+CD95- naive CD8+ T cells expressing CXCR3 (TNR3+). The receptor source for this set is a human donor in good health. Some clones in this sample may be carry-over from other donors' samples.

V and J are TRBV5-1 and TRBJ2-7. Germline lookup yields CDR1 SGHRS and CDR2 YFSETQ. The CDR3 consists of 12 residues. The CDR3 protein is CASSPEGYEQYF.

This chain links TRBV2 with TRBJ2-2; TCRdb's assignment of TRBD2 cannot be checked, as there is no DNA. There are 16 residues in the CDR3. Germline V gene lookup returns CDR1 SNHLY and CDR2 FYNNEI. The CDR3 is CASSELSGANTGELFF. Full variable domain (outside the CDR3, taken from reference TRBV2 and TRBJ2-2): EPEVTQTPSHQVTQMGQEVILRCVPISNHLYFYWYRQILGQKVEFLVSFYNNEISEKSEIFDDQFSVERPDGSNFTLKIRSTKLEDSAMYFCASSELSGANTGELFFGEGSRLTVL.

The rearrangement links TRBV6-5 to TRBJ1-4; TCRdb returns TRBD1, unconfirmable since there is no DNA. The germline V gene encodes CDR1 MNHEY and CDR2 SVGAGI. The CDR3 sequence is 14 residues long. The chain's CDR3 is CASSLHQGGEKLFF.

This chain links TRBV9 with TRBJ1-2. CDR1 SGDLS and CDR2 YYNGEE come from the germline V gene. The CDR3 length is 15 residues. The CDR3 here is CASSVNRDYDYGYTF.

The chain couples TRBV5-4 to TRBJ2-1; TCRdb proposes TRBD2, but this gene call is untestable without DNA. The CDR3 consists of 14 residues. Germline CDR1 SGHNT, CDR2 YYREEE (reference sequence). CDR3 sequence reads: CASSFWREWNEQFF.

The chain carries TRBV7-3 and TRBJ2-3; the D call of TRBD1 rests on TCRdb alone, since no DNA is present to check it. This CDR3 is built from 14 residues. Germline V gene lookup returns CDR1 SGHTA and CDR2 FQGTGA. The CDR3 region is CASSSLGQTDTQYF.

The V call is TRBV12-3 or TRBV12-4, the J call TRBJ2-7; TCRdb reports TRBD2, a call that lacks DNA to check it against. This CDR3 is 14 amino acids long. The CDR3 region is CASNLGGPLYEQYF.

The CDR3: CASSLTGLAFNEQFF. J is TRBJ2-1 and V is TRBV7-2; TCRdb lists TRBD2, though no DNA is available to test this call. This CDR3 is built from 15 residues. The germline V gene encodes CDR1 SGHTA and CDR2 FQGNSA.

This chain joins TRBV12-3 or TRBV12-4 and TRBJ2-3; TCRdb names TRBD2, which stays unverified in the absence of DNA. The CDR3 extends over 14 amino acids. The CDR3 sequence is CAIPWRGGTDTQYF.

The chain carries TRBV14 and TRBJ2-5; no DNA is available, so the TRBD2 call from TCRdb remains unchecked. The CDR3 loop spans 16 amino acids. CDR1 is SGHDN, CDR2 FVKESK, per germline. The CDR3 loop reads CASSQDALAAVETQYF.